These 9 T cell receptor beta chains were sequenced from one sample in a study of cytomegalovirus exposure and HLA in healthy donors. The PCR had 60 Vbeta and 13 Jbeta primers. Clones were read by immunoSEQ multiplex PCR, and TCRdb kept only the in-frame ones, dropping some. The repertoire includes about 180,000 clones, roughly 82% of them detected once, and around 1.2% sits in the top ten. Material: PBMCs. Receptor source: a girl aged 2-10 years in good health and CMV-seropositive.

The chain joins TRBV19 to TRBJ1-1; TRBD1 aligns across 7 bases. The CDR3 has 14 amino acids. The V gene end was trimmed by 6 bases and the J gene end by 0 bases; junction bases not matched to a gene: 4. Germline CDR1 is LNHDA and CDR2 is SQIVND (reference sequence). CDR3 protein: CASSAGTVNTEAFF. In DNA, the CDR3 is TGTGCCAGTAGCGCCGGGACAGTGAACACTGAAGCTTTCTTT.

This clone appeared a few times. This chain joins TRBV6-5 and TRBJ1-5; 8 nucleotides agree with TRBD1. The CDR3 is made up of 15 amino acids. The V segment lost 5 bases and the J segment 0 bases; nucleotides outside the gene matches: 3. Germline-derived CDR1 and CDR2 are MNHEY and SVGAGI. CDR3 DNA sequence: TGTGCCAGCAGTCGACAGGGGACTAGCAATCAGCCCCAGCATTTT. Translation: CASSRQGTSNQPQHF.

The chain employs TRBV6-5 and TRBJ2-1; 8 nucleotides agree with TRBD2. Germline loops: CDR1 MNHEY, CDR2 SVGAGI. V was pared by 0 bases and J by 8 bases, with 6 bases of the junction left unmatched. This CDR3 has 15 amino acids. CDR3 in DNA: TGTGCCAGCAGTTACTCATTCGGGGGGGCCGATGAGCAGTTCTTC. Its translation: CASSYSFGGADEQFF.

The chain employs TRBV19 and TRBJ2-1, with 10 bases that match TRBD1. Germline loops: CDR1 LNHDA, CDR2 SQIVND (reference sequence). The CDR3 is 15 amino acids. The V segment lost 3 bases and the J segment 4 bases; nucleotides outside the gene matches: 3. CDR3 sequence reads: CASSIGQGGYNEQFF. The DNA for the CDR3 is TGTGCCAGTAGTATTGGACAGGGGGGTTACAATGAGCAGTTCTTC.

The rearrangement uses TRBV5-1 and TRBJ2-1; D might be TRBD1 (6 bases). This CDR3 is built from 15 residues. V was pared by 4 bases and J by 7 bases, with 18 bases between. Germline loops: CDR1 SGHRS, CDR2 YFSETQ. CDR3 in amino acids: CASSPIGQGTNEQFF. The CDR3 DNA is TGCGCCAGCAGCCCAATTGGGCAGGGGACGAATGAGCAGTTCTTC.

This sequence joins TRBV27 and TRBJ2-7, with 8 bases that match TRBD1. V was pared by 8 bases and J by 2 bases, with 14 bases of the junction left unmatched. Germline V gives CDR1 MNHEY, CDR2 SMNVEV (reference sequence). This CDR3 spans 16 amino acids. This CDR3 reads CASSILGDRGPYEQYF. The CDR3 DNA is TGTGCCAGCTCCATCCTGGGAGACAGGGGCCCCTACGAGCAGTACTTC.

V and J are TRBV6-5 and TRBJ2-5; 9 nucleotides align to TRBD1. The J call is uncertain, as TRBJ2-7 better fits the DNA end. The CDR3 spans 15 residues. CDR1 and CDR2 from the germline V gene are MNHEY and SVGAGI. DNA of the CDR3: TGTGCCAGCAGTTTCGGGACAGGGCTAGGGGACGAGCAGTACTTC. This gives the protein CASSFGTGLGDEQYF.

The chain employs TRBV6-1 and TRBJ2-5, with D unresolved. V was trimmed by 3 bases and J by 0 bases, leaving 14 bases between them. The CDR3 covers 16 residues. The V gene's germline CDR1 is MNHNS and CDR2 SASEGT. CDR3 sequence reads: CASSDDFPSYQETQYF. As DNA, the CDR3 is TGTGCCAGCAGTGACGATTTCCCTAGTTACCAAGAGACCCAGTACTTC.

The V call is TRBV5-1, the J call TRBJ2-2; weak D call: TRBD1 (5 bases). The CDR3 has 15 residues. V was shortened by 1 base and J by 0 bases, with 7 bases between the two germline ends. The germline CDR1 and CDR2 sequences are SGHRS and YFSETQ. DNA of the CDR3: TGCGCCAGCAGCTTGCAGGGAACGAACACCGGGGAGCTGTTTTTT. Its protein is CASSLQGTNTGELFF.